This entry describes one TCR beta chain. Its matching antigen is unknown. The authors sequenced patients whose flow cytometry had shown CD8+CD57+ cell expansion. Patients uniformly had severe acquired aplastic anemia. Therapy had not been given to patients before blood sampling. Genomic DNA constituted the template upon which TCR beta VDJ and CDR3 profiling was performed. In TCRdb, the reads were re-called with MiXCR into one record per CDR3 protein. The sample consists of 250,000 to 300,000 distinct CDR3 sequences, approximately 60% of them appearing once. The sample originates from a study of CD8+CD57+ T cells in acquired aplastic anemia. About the research overall: The mean DNA yield obtained from sorted CD4+ and CD8+ cells came to about 3.2 ug. Study results and caveats: Patients were compared with controls for CD8+ Simpson's diversity, and no significant difference emerged.

Per germline, CDR1 DFQATT and CDR2 SNEGSKA (reference sequence). Trimming cost V 3 bases and J 4 bases, with 12 bases left between them. CDR3 length: 13 amino acids. This clonotype was sampled from a human donor with aplastic anemia. Sequences were obtained from sorted CD4+, CD8+, or CD8+CD57+ T cells (not recorded which) from PBMCs. This chain links TRBV20-1 with TRBJ1-2, with D unclear. The CDR3 loop is CSARKRELYGYTF. The CDR3 bases are TGCAGTGCTAGGAAAAGGGAGCTCTATGGCTACACCTTC.